This T cell receptor beta chain was retrieved from a study of T cell repertoires in cytomegalovirus infection (dated by TCRdb to about 2019). Turning to the overall study: Donor HLA type was relevant to the analysis, because carriage of CMV infection together with the matching HLA type was indicated by public TCR beta signatures. What the study reported, not specific to this receptor: Cumulative frequency of public TCR beta family members discriminated carriers of CMV infection plus the relevant HLA type in this cohort and an independent approximately 400-donor cohort. The ex vivo response was dominated by HLA-C-restricted CMV-specific TCR beta clonotypes, which also provided the single most frequent clonotype in two of eight donors.

This clonotype was counted a few times. Its antigen specificity is not known. No clone much larger than this one lies a single base away; base qualities are absent. From the cysteine through the phenylalanine, the CDR3 covers 16 amino acids. Of all the DNA, just the CDR3 is kept, 48 bases in frame from base 1. For CDR1 and CDR2, the germline V gene lists MGHRA and YSYEKL. The V and J ends are trimmed by 10 bases and 2 bases, leaving 20 bases between them. Reads for this sample came from an Illumina HiSeq 1500. TCRdb reran the public reads through fastp at Q25 and MiXCR, keeping productive beta chains. Here each entry gathers all rows of one CDR3 protein and keeps the most common genes and DNA. The sample table holds approximately 500,000 distinct CDR3 sequences, of which more than 15% were seen once. 24% of the sample is in the top ten clones.

Sequenced input: CD8+ T cells from PBMCs. This sequence originates from a human donor in good health (CMV status not recorded). Some clones in this sample may be carry-over from other donors' samples. The receptor chain draws on TRBV4-1 and TRBJ2-2; a confident D gene designation cannot be given. Here the CDR3 is given as CANIPGPKLNTGELFF. The sequence in DNA is TGCGCCAACATCCCTGGACCCAAATTAAACACCGGGGAGCTGTTTTTT.